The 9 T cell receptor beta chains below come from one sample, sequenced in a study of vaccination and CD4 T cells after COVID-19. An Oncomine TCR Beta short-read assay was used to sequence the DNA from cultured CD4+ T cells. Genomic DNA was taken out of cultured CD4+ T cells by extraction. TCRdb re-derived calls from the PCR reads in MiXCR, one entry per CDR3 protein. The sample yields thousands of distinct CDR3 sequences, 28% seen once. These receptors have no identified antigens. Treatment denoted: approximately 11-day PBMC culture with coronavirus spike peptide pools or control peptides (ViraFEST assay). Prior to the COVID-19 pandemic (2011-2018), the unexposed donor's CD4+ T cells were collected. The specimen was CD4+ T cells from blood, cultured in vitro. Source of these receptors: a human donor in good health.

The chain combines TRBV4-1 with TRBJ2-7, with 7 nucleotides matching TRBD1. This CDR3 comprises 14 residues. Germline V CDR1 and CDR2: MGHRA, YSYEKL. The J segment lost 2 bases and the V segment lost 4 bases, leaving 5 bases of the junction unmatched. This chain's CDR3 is CASSPGRGTYEQYF. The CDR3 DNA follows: TGCGCCAGCAGCCCAGGCAGGGGGACCTACGAGCAGTACTTC.

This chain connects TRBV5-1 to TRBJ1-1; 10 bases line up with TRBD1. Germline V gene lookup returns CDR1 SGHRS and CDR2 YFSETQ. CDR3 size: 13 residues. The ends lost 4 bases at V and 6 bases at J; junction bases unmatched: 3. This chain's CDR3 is CASSHGTGAEAFF. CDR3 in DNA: TGCGCCAGCAGCCACGGGACAGGGGCTGAAGCTTTCTTT.

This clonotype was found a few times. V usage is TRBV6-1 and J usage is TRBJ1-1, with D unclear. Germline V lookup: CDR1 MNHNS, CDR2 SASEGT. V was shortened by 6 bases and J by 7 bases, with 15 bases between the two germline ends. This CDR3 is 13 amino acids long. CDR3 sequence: CASSMLGGREAFF. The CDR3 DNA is TGTGCCAGCAGCATGTTAGGCGGTCGTGAAGCTTTCTTT.

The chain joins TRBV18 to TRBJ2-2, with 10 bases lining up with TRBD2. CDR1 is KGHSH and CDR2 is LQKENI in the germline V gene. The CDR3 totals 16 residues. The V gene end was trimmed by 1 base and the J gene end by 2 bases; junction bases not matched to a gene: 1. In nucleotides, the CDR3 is TGTGCCAGCTCACCACGGACTAGCGGCAACACCGGGGAGCTGTTTTTT. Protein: CASSPRTSGNTGELFF.

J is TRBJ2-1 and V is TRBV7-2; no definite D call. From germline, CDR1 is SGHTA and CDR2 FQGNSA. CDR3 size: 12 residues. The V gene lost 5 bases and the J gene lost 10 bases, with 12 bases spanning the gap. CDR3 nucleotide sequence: TGTGCCAGCAGCCAATTGGTCGCCGAGCAGTTCTTC. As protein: CASSQLVAEQFF.

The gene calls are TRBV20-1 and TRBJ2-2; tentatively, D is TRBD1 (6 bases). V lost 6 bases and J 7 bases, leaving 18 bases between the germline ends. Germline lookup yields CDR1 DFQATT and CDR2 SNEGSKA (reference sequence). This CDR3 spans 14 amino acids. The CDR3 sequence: CSAEVKQGSGELFF. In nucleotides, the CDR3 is TGCAGTGCCGAAGTTAAACAGGGTAGCGGGGAGCTGTTTTTT.

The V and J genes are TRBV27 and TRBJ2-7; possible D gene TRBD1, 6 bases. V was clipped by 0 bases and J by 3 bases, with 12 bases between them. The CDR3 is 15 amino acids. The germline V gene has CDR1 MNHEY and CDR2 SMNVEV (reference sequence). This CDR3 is CASSLSHTGNYEQYF. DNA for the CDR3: TGTGCCAGCAGTTTATCGCATACAGGGAACTACGAGCAGTACTTC.

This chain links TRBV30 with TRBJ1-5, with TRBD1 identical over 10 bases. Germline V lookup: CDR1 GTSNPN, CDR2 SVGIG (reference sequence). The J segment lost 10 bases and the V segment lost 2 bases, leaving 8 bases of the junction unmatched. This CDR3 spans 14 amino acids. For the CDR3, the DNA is TGTGCCTGGAGTAAGGACAGGGGGGTTAGTCCCCAGCATTTT. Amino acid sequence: CAWSKDRGVSPQHF.

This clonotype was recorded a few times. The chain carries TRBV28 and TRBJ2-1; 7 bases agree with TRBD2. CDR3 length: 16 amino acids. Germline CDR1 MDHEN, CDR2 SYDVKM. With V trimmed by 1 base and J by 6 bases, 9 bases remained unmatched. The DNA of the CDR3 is TGTGCCAGCAGTTTATCGACGGGAGGACTCATCAATGAGCAGTTCTTC. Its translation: CASSLSTGGLINEQFF.